This record concerns one TCR beta chain sequence. This table comes from immunoSEQ multiplex PCR, and its TCRdb copy is limited to in-frame clones, with some not included. Here the sample spans some 18,000 clones, 75% to 85% being singletons. The CDR3 covers 13 residues. Germline V lookup: CDR1 SGHNT, CDR2 YYREEE (reference sequence). Trimming pared 4 bases from V and 5 bases from J, leaving 10 bases between. This sample was taken from a study of somatic mutations in cytotoxic T cells in rheumatoid arthritis. The V call is TRBV5-4, the J call TRBJ2-1, with D possibly being TRBD2 (6 bases). This TCR derives from an adult with rheumatoid arthritis. Sequencing input: CD8+ T cells sorted from blood. CDR3 protein: CASSVGLNNEQFF. CDR3 DNA: TGTGCCAGCAGCGTGGGACTTAACAATGAGCAGTTCTTC. Together with reference TRBV5-4 and TRBJ2-1, the CDR3 gives the full variable domain: ETGVTQSPTHLIKTRGQQVTLRCSSQSGHNTVSWYQQALGQGPQFIFQYYREEENGRGNFPPRFSGLQFPNYSSELNVNALELDDSALYLCASSVGLNNEQFFGPGTRLTVL.